Listed below are T cell receptor beta chains from one sample, sequenced in a study of regulatory T cells in long-lasting Graves disease. Each CDR3 protein is one row after TCRdb ran MiXCR on the multiplex PCR reads. Among more than 450,000 distinct CDR3 sequences listed, 15% to 20% were seen once. The same sample was also studied in work on T cells in Graves' hyperthyroidism and ophthalmopathy.

The starting material was peripheral blood mononuclear cells (PBMCs), obtained at new diagnosis, from a patient treated with antithyroid drugs. The source is a man aged 40-50 years with Graves disease. The CDR3 runs from the conserved cysteine through the conserved F or W. The D gene is left open where the match is weak. Expanded clones get a size class; other rows say once, few or many, or leave the size out.

d_call,v_call,j_call,clone_size,cdr3_aa,cdr3_nt
TRBD2,TRBV5-1,TRBJ2-1,few,CASSWGLASYNEQFF,TGCGCCAGCAGCTGGGGACTAGCGAGCTACAATGAGCAGTTCTTC
TRBD2,TRBV20-1,TRBJ2-4,-,CSARGSGKKNIQYF,TGCAGTGCTAGGGGTAGCGGGAAAAAAAACATTCAGTACTTC
TRBD1,TRBV6-2/TRBV6-3,TRBJ1-1,-,CASSYSGTRQGRFF,TGTGCCAGCAGTTACTCGGGAACTCGACAGGGACGCTTCTTT
-,TRBV24-1,TRBJ2-2,few,CATSDPSVEGASGELFF,TGTGCCACCAGTGATCCATCGGTGGAGGGGGCTTCCGGGGAGCTGTTTTTT
-,TRBV2,TRBJ2-3,many,CASSEEQTSTDTQYF,TGTGCCAGCAGTGAAGAACAGACAAGCACAGATACGCAGTATTTT
-,TRBV7-2,TRBJ2-3,many,CASSLADRSTDTQYF,TGTGCCAGCAGCTTAGCCGACCGAAGCACAGATACGCAGTATTTT
TRBD1,TRBV7-9,TRBJ2-1,many,CASSLDRTGVEQFF,TGTGCCAGCAGCTTAGACAGGACAGGGGTTGAGCAGTTCTTC
TRBD1,TRBV12-5,TRBJ2-5,-,CASGLRRGQGEETQYF,TGTGCTAGTGGTTTGCGTCGAGGACAGGGCGAGGAGACCCAGTACTTC
-,TRBV7-2,TRBJ2-7,many,CASSLMVEQYF,TGTGCCAGCAGCCTGATGGTTGAGCAGTACTTC
-,TRBV15,TRBJ2-7,many,CATSKDSTYEQYF,TGTGCCACCAGCAAAGACTCGACTTACGAGCAGTACTTC
-,TRBV6-1,TRBJ1-2,many,CASSEMGTPVYGYTF,TGTGCCAGCAGTGAAATGGGCACGCCGGTTTATGGCTACACCTTC
-,TRBV7-2,TRBJ2-7,-,CASSVNLGPYEQYF,TGTGCCAGCAGCGTAAACCTTGGACCATACGAGCAGTACTTC
-,TRBV18,TRBJ2-7,-,CASSPVGSSGSPLYEQYF,TGTGCCAGCTCACCGGTGGGTAGTAGCGGTTCTCCGCTCTACGAGCAGTACTTC
-,TRBV5-4,TRBJ2-5,-,CASSFMKGETQYF,TGTGCCAGCAGCTTCATGAAGGGGGAGACCCAGTACTTC
-,TRBV29-1,TRBJ2-7,-,CSVWTTYEQYF,TGCAGCGTTTGGACAACCTACGAGCAGTACTTC
-,TRBV6-4,TRBJ1-6,-,CASRTGSPLDF,TGTGCCAGCAGGACAGGCTCACCCCTCGACTTT
-,TRBV6-1,TRBJ2-7,many,CASSKGGSSYEQYF,TGTGCCAGCAGTAAGGGGGGTAGCTCCTACGAGCAGTACTTC
-,TRBV14,TRBJ2-1,-,CASSQDRRGTYNEQFF,TGTGCCAGCAGCCAAGATCGTAGGGGGACCTACAATGAGCAGTTCTTC
-,TRBV18,TRBJ2-6,many,CASSPVGQGVSGANVLTF,TGTGCCAGCTCACCGGTCGGTCAGGGAGTCTCTGGGGCCAACGTCCTGACTTTC
-,TRBV28,TRBJ1-1,many,CASSLGEFEAFF,TGTGCCAGCAGTTTAGGGGAGTTTGAAGCTTTCTTT
-,TRBV12-3/TRBV12-4,TRBJ2-7,many,CASSLATKSSYEQYF,TGTGCCAGCAGTTTAGCGACGAAATCCTCCTACGAGCAGTACTTC
TRBD1,TRBV19,TRBJ2-7,-,CASSMFRDSPYEQYF,TGTGCCAGTAGTATGTTCCGGGACAGCCCCTACGAGCAGTACTTC
TRBD1,TRBV10-3,TRBJ2-3,many,CATYRDRSTDTQYF,TGTGCCACCTACCGGGACAGAAGCACAGATACGCAGTATTTT